This entry lists 29 T cell receptor beta chains sequenced from one sample in a study of T-cell memory formation after mild COVID-19. TCRdb recomputed calls from the 5' RACE reads with MiXCR, one row per CDR3 protein. Among 200,000 or so distinct CDR3 sequences listed, 16% were seen once. The specimen sequenced was PBMCs or a T cell subset sorted from them (not recorded which). These receptors all stem from an adult woman who had mild COVID-19 (a few samples of this study predate the infection). Cell type and time point are not known.

The chain combines TRBV5-1 with TRBJ2-5; D ambiguous. Germline assignment: CDR1 SGHRS and CDR2 YFSETQ. Trimming cost V 7 bases and J 4 bases, with 11 bases left between them. CDR3 size: 12 residues. The CDR3 region is CASLGDGETQYF. The CDR3 DNA sequence: TGCGCCAGCCTAGGCGACGGAGAGACCCAGTACTTC.

This clonotype was seen a few times. V and J are TRBV5-1 and TRBJ2-1; 8 bases agree with TRBD2. The CDR3 is made up of 12 amino acids. Germline-derived CDR1 and CDR2 are SGHRS and YFSETQ. Trimming took 2 bases from V and 12 from J; bases not matched to a gene: 4. In nucleotides, the CDR3 is TGCGCCAGCAGCTTCCACCGGGAGGGGCAGTTCTTC. Translated, it gives CASSFHREGQFF.

V gene TRBV19 combines with J gene TRBJ1-4, with TRBD1 matching over 9 bases. Germline V gives CDR1 LNHDA, CDR2 SQIVND (reference sequence). The CDR3 loop spans 16 amino acids. J was trimmed by 7 bases and V by 6 bases; bases with no gene match: 12. CDR3 loop: CASSQGPGQGGEKLFF. For the CDR3, the DNA is TGTGCCAGTAGCCAAGGACCGGGACAGGGAGGTGAAAAACTGTTTTTT.

The chain combines TRBV5-6 with TRBJ2-3; D perhaps matches TRBD2 (5 bases). The CDR3 consists of 17 residues. Germline loops: CDR1 SGHDT, CDR2 YYEEEE. Trimming cost V 3 bases and J 4 bases, with 21 bases left between them. The CDR3 DNA reads as TGTGCCAGCAGCTGGAGAGGACTGGGAAGCTTATCAGATACGCAGTATTTT. Translation: CASSWRGLGSLSDTQYF.

This clonotype was observed a few times. This chain uses TRBV7-6 with TRBJ2-7; 11 nucleotides agree with TRBD2. The CDR3 has 15 residues. Germline V gives CDR1 SGHVS, CDR2 FNYEAQ. With 4 bases clipped from V and 1 base from J, the junction kept 3 bases outside the gene matches. The chain's CDR3 is CASSWGTSGSYEQYF. CDR3 sequence (DNA): TGTGCCAGCAGCTGGGGGACTAGCGGATCCTACGAGCAGTACTTC.

V and J are TRBV30 and TRBJ2-1; 13 nucleotides agree with TRBD2. Germline trimming cut 3 bases from V and 6 bases from J; bases unmatched to any gene: 2. CDR1 and CDR2 from the germline V gene are GTSNPN and SVGIG (reference sequence). The CDR3 totals 14 residues. CDR3 amino acids: CAWRTSGRFNEQFF. The CDR3 nucleotides read TGTGCCTGGAGGACTAGCGGGAGGTTCAATGAGCAGTTCTTC. The full variable domain, completed using reference TRBV30 and TRBJ2-1, is SQTIHQWPATLVQPVGSPLSLECTVEGTSNPNLYWYRQAAGRGLQLLFYSVGIGQISSEVPQNLSASRPQDRQFILSSKKLLLSDSGFYLCAWRTSGRFNEQFFGPGTRLTVL.

This clonotype has more than one count but fewer than ten. The chain carries TRBV24-1 and TRBJ2-1; D is uncertain. This CDR3 has 13 residues. The V and J ends lost 0 bases and 8 bases respectively, with 7 bases between them. Germline CDR1 and CDR2: KGHDR and SFDVKD. The CDR3 nucleotides read TGTGCCACCAGTGATTTGAGAACCGATGAGCAGTTCTTC. Translated, it gives CATSDLRTDEQFF.

This clonotype has at least ten counts. This sequence joins TRBV24-1 and TRBJ2-1; D is undetermined. The CDR3 contains 13 residues. V lost 0 bases, J lost 11 bases, and 10 bases lay in between. The germline gives CDR1 KGHDR, CDR2 SFDVKD. The CDR3 nucleotides read TGTGCCACCAGTGATTTGGGGCAGATGAAGCAGTTCTTC. Its translation: CATSDLGQMKQFF.

This rearrangement joins TRBV24-1 to TRBJ2-7; TRBD1 agrees at 9 bases. This CDR3 comprises 14 residues. J gave up 1 base and V 9 bases, and 6 bases lay outside the gene matches. Germline-derived CDR1 and CDR2 are KGHDR and SFDVKD. CDR3 nucleotide sequence: TGTGCCACCTCCGGAGGACAGGGGTCCTACGAGCAGTACTTC. This encodes CATSGGQGSYEQYF.

The gene calls are TRBV7-2 and TRBJ2-6, with D unresolved. The germline V gene has CDR1 SGHTA and CDR2 FQGNSA. The CDR3 spans 21 residues. V was trimmed by 5 bases and J by 0 bases, leaving 26 bases between them. The CDR3 loop is CASSPSVAGTPNHSGANVLTF. As DNA, the CDR3 is TGTGCCAGCAGCCCTTCGGTTGCCGGCACGCCGAATCACTCTGGGGCCAACGTCCTGACTTTC.

The CDR3 nucleotides read TGTGCCAGCAGCGACCCGGGGGGCAGGAACCTCTACGAGCAGTACTTC. The encoded protein is CASSDPGGRNLYEQYF. This chain connects TRBV6-2 or TRBV6-3 to TRBJ2-7; perhaps TRBD2 as D (7 bases). V dropped 6 bases and J dropped 3 bases, with 21 bases sitting between them. This CDR3 comprises 16 residues. CDR1 is MNHEY and CDR2 is SVGEGT in the germline V gene.

This chain connects TRBV15 to TRBJ2-7; tentatively, D is TRBD2 (5 bases). The CDR3 runs 15 residues. The V and J ends lost 0 bases and 0 bases respectively, with 9 bases between them. Per germline, CDR1 LNHNV and CDR2 YYDKDF (reference sequence). CDR3 sequence: CATSRDKTISYEQYF. DNA for the CDR3: TGTGCCACCAGCAGAGATAAGACTATCTCCTACGAGCAGTACTTC.

V and J are TRBV30 and TRBJ2-2, with D possibly TRBD2 on 5 matching bases. V dropped 1 base and J dropped 4 bases, with 10 bases sitting between them. The CDR3 has 14 residues. CDR1 GTSNPN and CDR2 SVGIG come from the germline V gene (reference sequence). Here the CDR3 DNA reads TGTGCCTGGAGTGGAAACAGCGGCACCGGGGAGCTGTTTTTT. Protein: CAWSGNSGTGELFF.

This clonotype was detected only a few times. The V gene is TRBV5-1, the J gene TRBJ2-5; TRBD1 might be the D (6 bases). The germline gives CDR1 SGHRS, CDR2 YFSETQ. With 0 bases removed from V and 4 bases from J, the gap between germline ends came to 13 bases. The CDR3 consists of 15 residues. The CDR3 nucleotides read TGCGCCAGCAGCTTGGGTCCAGGGGAGAGAGAGACCCAGTACTTC. Encoded protein: CASSLGPGERETQYF.

This clonotype appeared a few times. The rearrangement joins TRBV20-1 to TRBJ2-7; 9 bases map to TRBD2. The CDR3 totals 15 residues. Germline V lookup: CDR1 DFQATT, CDR2 SNEGSKA (reference sequence). J lost 12 bases, V lost 5 bases, and 20 bases had no gene match. This CDR3 is CSAVNFGTSKSEVYF. The DNA of the CDR3 is TGCAGTGCTGTCAACTTCGGGACTAGCAAGTCTGAGGTGTACTTC.

This clonotype came up many times. The rearrangement links TRBV25-1 to TRBJ2-1, with 11 bases that match TRBD2. The CDR3 runs to 17 residues. V was clipped by 4 bases and J by 4 bases; unmatched bases: 9. Germline CDR1 MGHDK, CDR2 SYGVNS. The CDR3 is CASSAFLAGGRYNEQFF. The CDR3 DNA sequence: TGTGCCAGCAGTGCCTTCTTAGCGGGGGGGAGATACAATGAGCAGTTCTTC.

V is TRBV6-5 and J is TRBJ2-7, with 8 nucleotides matching TRBD2. Germline-derived CDR1 and CDR2 are MNHEY and SVGAGI. The CDR3 has 15 residues. J was trimmed by 1 base and V by 8 bases; bases with no gene match: 10. The CDR3 here is CASGEIAGSSYEQYF. The CDR3 DNA is TGTGCCAGCGGGGAAATAGCGGGGTCGTCCTACGAGCAGTACTTC.

The chain links TRBV29-1 to TRBJ2-3; no clear D. Between the trimmed V and J ends, which lost 7 bases and 5 bases, there was a span of 13 bases. CDR1 is SQVTM, CDR2 ANQGSEA, per germline. The CDR3 covers 12 residues. The CDR3 nucleotides read TGCAGCGCCCGCGGTGCTTTAGATACGCAGTATTTT. Encoded protein: CSARGALDTQYF.

This clonotype appeared a few times. J is TRBJ1-1 and V is TRBV7-8; D may be TRBD1 (6 bases). The CDR3 is 13 amino acids. Looked up from germline, CDR1 is SGHVS and CDR2 is FQNEAQ. V lost 1 base and J lost 8, with 11 bases in between. The CDR3 sequence is CASSLVGGQEAFF. The CDR3 coding sequence is TGTGCCAGCAGCTTAGTCGGGGGGCAGGAAGCTTTCTTT.

The chain links TRBV18 to TRBJ1-5, with TRBD1 identical over 8 bases. Germline loops: CDR1 KGHSH, CDR2 LQKENI. V lost 3 bases and J lost 0; bases outside the gene matches: 1. The CDR3 is 15 residues long. CDR3 in amino acids: CASSPQGASNQPQHF. Written as DNA, the CDR3 is TGTGCCAGCTCACCCCAGGGGGCTAGCAATCAGCCCCAGCATTTT.

J is TRBJ2-1 and V is TRBV12-3 or TRBV12-4; the match to TRBD2 covers 11 bases. This CDR3 has 18 residues. Trimming removed 6 bases from V and 3 bases from J; junction bases left unmatched: 13. The CDR3 sequence is CASRYPSRGLADYNEQFF. CDR3 nucleotide sequence: TGTGCCAGCAGATACCCAAGTCGGGGACTAGCGGACTACAATGAGCAGTTCTTC.

The chain carries TRBV5-1 and TRBJ2-1; D remains ambiguous. This CDR3 region has 11 residues. The germline V gene has CDR1 SGHRS and CDR2 YFSETQ. Trimming took off 1 base at V and 8 bases at J, with 4 bases between the two ends. The chain's CDR3 is CASSLQHEQFF. The CDR3 bases are TGCGCCAGCAGCTTGCAGCATGAGCAGTTCTTC.

This chain joins TRBV6-1 and TRBJ2-5; the match to TRBD2 covers 9 bases. Germline-derived CDR1 and CDR2 are MNHNS and SASEGT. The CDR3 has 15 residues. The trim removed 5 bases at V and 2 bases at J, leaving 6 bases unmatched. CDR3 in amino acids: CASSTGLARQETQYF. DNA for the CDR3: TGTGCCAGCAGTACCGGACTAGCGAGACAAGAGACCCAGTACTTC.

Only a few counts were recorded for this clonotype. This chain connects TRBV4-3 to TRBJ2-7; 8 bases match TRBD2. The CDR3 extends over 13 amino acids. Trimming cost V 1 base and J 6 bases; bases outside gene matches: 2. The germline CDR1 and CDR2 sequences are LGHNA and YSLEER. The CDR3 sequence: CASSQAGGGEQYF. The DNA of the CDR3 is TGCGCCAGCAGCCAAGCGGGGGGGGGCGAGCAGTACTTC.

This clonotype was picked up a small number of times. This chain uses TRBV20-1 with TRBJ2-7; D possibly uses TRBD1 or TRBD2 (7 bases each). CDR3 length: 14 amino acids. Trimming removed 1 base from V and 5 bases from J, with 15 bases in between. CDR1 and CDR2 (germline): DFQATT, SNEGSKA (reference sequence). The CDR3 protein is CSARGGRGGDEQYF. The CDR3 DNA sequence: TGCAGTGCTAGAGGTGGCAGGGGGGGCGACGAGCAGTACTTC.

This clonotype appeared a single time. The chain joins TRBV21-1 to TRBJ1-2. TRBV21-1 is termed a pseudogene. The CDR3 is 14 amino acids. The DNA for the CDR3 is TGTGCCAGCAGGAGACCTACCCCAGGCTATGGCTACACCTTC. It is translated as CASRRPTPGYGYTF.

This clonotype has a handful of counts. The rearrangement uses TRBV20-1 and TRBJ2-7; TRBD1 is a possible D gene (5 bases). The germline V gene has CDR1 DFQATT and CDR2 SNEGSKA (reference sequence). V lost 5 bases and J lost 7, with 9 bases in between. The CDR3 sequence is 10 residues long. In nucleotides, the CDR3 is TGCAGTGCTTTTAGGGGAGAGCAGTACTTC. Amino acid sequence: CSAFRGEQYF.

This clonotype was detected only a few times. The chain employs TRBV5-1 and TRBJ1-1; 7 bases agree with TRBD1. The germline V gene encodes CDR1 SGHRS and CDR2 YFSETQ. The trim removed 0 bases at V and 4 bases at J, leaving 6 bases unmatched. The CDR3 spans 15 residues. The CDR3 DNA reads as TGCGCCAGCAGCTTGGCTACAGGGGTGGGCACTGAAGCTTTCTTT. This encodes CASSLATGVGTEAFF.

The chain is built from TRBV5-1 and TRBJ1-1, with D possibly TRBD1 on 5 matching bases. In germline, CDR1 is SGHRS, CDR2 YFSETQ. V was pared by 9 bases and J by 7 bases, with 16 bases between. CDR3 length: 12 amino acids. The CDR3, as DNA: TGCGCCATCTGGGGCTCCGGGGGTGAAGCTTTCTTT. It is translated as CAIWGSGGEAFF. The entire variable domain, with the rest obtained from reference TRBV5-1 and TRBJ1-1, is as follows: KAGVTQTPRYLIKTRGQQVTLSCSPISGHRSVSWYQQTPGQGLQFLFEYFSETQRNKGNFPGRFSGRQFSNSRSEMNVSTLELGDSALYLCAIWGSGGEAFFGQGTRLTVV.